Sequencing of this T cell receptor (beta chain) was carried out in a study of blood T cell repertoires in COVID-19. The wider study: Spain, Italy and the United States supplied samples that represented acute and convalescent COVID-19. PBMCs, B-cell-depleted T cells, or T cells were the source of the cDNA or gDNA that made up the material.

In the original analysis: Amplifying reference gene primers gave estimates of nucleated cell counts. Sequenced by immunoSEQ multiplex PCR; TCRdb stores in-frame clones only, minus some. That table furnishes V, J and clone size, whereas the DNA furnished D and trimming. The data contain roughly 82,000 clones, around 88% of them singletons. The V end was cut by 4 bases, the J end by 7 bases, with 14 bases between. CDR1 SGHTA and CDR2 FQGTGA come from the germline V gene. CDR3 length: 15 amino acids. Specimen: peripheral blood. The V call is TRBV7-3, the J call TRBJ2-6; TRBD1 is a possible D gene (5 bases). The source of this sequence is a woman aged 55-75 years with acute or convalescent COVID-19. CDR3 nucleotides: TGTGCCAGCAGCTCCTTAGACAGCCCTGCCAACGTCCTGACTTTC. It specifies CASSSLDSPANVLTF.